The 17 T cell receptor beta chains given below trace back to one sample, sequenced in a study of CD4+ T cells in melanoma. Measured with immunoSEQ multiplex PCR; TCRdb has only the in-frame clones, and not every one. This table holds 9,500 or so clones, around 78% found once. Sequenced sample: cells from a culture (not recorded whether cultured in vitro). These receptors all stem from a human donor with melanoma.

This clone has more than one count but fewer than ten. The chain is built from TRBV30 and TRBJ2-5; 9 nucleotides match TRBD2. The CDR3 loop spans 14 amino acids. The germline V gene has CDR1 GTSNPN and CDR2 SVGIG (reference sequence). Trimming took 5 bases from V and 4 from J; bases not matched to a gene: 8. CDR3 sequence: CAWGRLAGIETQYF. The CDR3, as DNA: TGTGCCTGGGGACGGCTAGCGGGGATAGAGACCCAGTACTTC.

The chain carries TRBV10-2 and TRBJ2-1; 12 positions agree with TRBD2. The CDR3 extends over 15 amino acids. CDR1 is WSHSY and CDR2 is SAAADI in the germline V gene. V trimming: 5 bases; J trimming: 6 bases; junction bases outside the gene matches: 5. Here the CDR3 reads CASSPGLAGINEQFF. Here the CDR3 DNA reads TGCGCCAGCAGTCCGGGACTAGCGGGCATCAATGAGCAGTTCTTC.

This clone occurred once. CDR3 protein: CASSLGQYNEQFF. The CDR3 bases are TGTGCCAGCAGTTTAGGGCAGTACAATGAGCAGTTCTTC. V and J are TRBV12-3 or TRBV12-4 and TRBJ2-1; D is unclear. The CDR3 extends over 13 amino acids. Deletions cut 1 base from V and 4 bases from J, with 5 bases between.

V usage is TRBV12-3 or TRBV12-4 and J usage is TRBJ2-5, with D perhaps TRBD2 (6 bases). The CDR3 sequence is 12 residues long. Trimming removed 8 bases from V and 7 bases from J, with 14 bases in between. CDR3 coding DNA: TGTGCCAGCTCGGAGGGAGAAGGGACCCAGTACTTC. Protein: CASSEGEGTQYF.

This clone turned up a few times. The rearrangement uses TRBV5-4 and TRBJ1-2, with 7 bases that match TRBD1. The CDR3 runs to 14 residues. J was trimmed by 7 bases and V by 3 bases; bases with no gene match: 9. CDR1 is SGHNT and CDR2 is YYREEE in the germline V gene (reference sequence). The CDR3 bases are TGTGCCAGCAGCTCCCCCAGGGGGTGGGGTGGCTACACCTTC. This encodes CASSSPRGWGGYTF.

The rearrangement joins TRBV6-5 to TRBJ1-5, with D hard to call. This CDR3 is 14 amino acids long. The germline CDR1 and CDR2 sequences are MNHEY and SVGAGI. V lost 6 bases and J lost 2, with 11 bases in between. The CDR3 is CASSPERRNQPQHF. Here the CDR3 DNA reads TGTGCCAGCAGCCCGGAGAGGCGCAATCAGCCCCAGCATTTT.

The chain is built from TRBV19 and TRBJ2-5; the D is unclear. The CDR3 sequence is 13 residues long. Germline CDR1 reads LNHDA; CDR2 reads SQIVND (reference sequence). The V end was cut by 7 bases, the J end by 7 bases, with 16 bases between. This CDR3 is CASKSLGVGTQYF. The CDR3 DNA follows: TGTGCCAGTAAATCACTCGGTGTTGGGACCCAGTACTTC.

This chain links TRBV15 with TRBJ2-2, with D perhaps TRBD1 or TRBD2 (5 bases each). CDR3 length equals 17 residues. V was pared by 3 bases and J by 0 bases, with 14 bases between. Germline lookup yields CDR1 LNHNV and CDR2 YYDKDF (reference sequence). DNA of the CDR3: TGTGCCACCAGCAGGGAGGTAGGGGAGACGAACACCGGGGAGCTGTTTTTT. Its translation: CATSREVGETNTGELFF.

This clone was counted once. The chain recombines TRBV6-5 with TRBJ2-5; maybe TRBD1 (6 bases). Germline V gene data show CDR1 as MNHEY and CDR2 as SVGAGI. V was clipped by 6 bases and J by 1 base, with 9 bases between them. This CDR3 spans 13 amino acids. CDR3 DNA sequence: TGTGCCAGCAGAGGGACACTCCAAGAGACCCAGTACTTC. It is translated as CASRGTLQETQYF.

The chain uses TRBV5-6 and TRBJ2-2, with 7 bases matching TRBD2. Germline CDR1 is SGHDT and CDR2 is YYEEEE. The CDR3 covers 15 residues. V shed 2 bases and J 3 bases; nucleotides not matched to a gene: 4. The CDR3 sequence: CASSFGLVDTGELFF. The CDR3 coding sequence is TGTGCCAGCAGCTTTGGACTAGTCGACACCGGGGAGCTGTTTTTT.

V usage is TRBV2 and J usage is TRBJ1-1, with D tentatively TRBD1 (5 bases). This CDR3 comprises 16 residues. Trimming left V 5 bases short and J 1 base short, with 17 bases between. Germline lookup yields CDR1 SNHLY and CDR2 FYNNEI. The CDR3 region is CASSPTGRVRNTEAFF. CDR3 bases: TGTGCCAGCAGTCCCACGGGGCGGGTCAGGAACACTGAAGCTTTCTTT.

The chain joins TRBV10-3 to TRBJ2-3, with TRBD1 matching over 8 bases. Germline CDR1 reads ENHRY; CDR2 reads SYGVKD. This CDR3 is 15 amino acids long. Trimming at V came to 3 bases and at J to 6 bases, leaving 8 bases not matched to a gene. CDR3 bases: TGTGCCATCAGTGATACAGGGGGTCATATGGATACGCAGTATTTT. The encoded protein is CAISDTGGHMDTQYF.

This clone has just one count. This rearrangement joins TRBV27 to TRBJ1-4, with 11 bases identical to TRBD1. Germline loops: CDR1 MNHEY, CDR2 SMNVEV (reference sequence). With 2 bases clipped from V and 6 bases from J, the junction kept 14 bases outside the gene matches. The CDR3 is made up of 19 amino acids. CDR3 coding DNA: TGTGCCAGCAGTTTAAACAGGGACAGGGGGGATGTACGAGATGAAAAACTGTTTTTT. Translating gives CASSLNRDRGDVRDEKLFF.

The genes are TRBV6-5 and TRBJ1-6; D uncertain. V was cut by 0 bases and J by 7 bases, with 7 bases left in between. The germline V gene encodes CDR1 MNHEY and CDR2 SVGAGI. This CDR3 has 14 residues. CDR3 in DNA: TGTGCCAGCAGTTACTCATCGGACAATTCACCCCTCCACTTT. The encoded protein is CASSYSSDNSPLHF.

The chain links TRBV9 to TRBJ2-5; a weak D match, TRBD2 (7 bases). Germline V CDR1 and CDR2: SGDLS, YYNGEE. The CDR3 totals 16 residues. V lost 4 bases to trimming and J lost 5 bases, with 21 bases between them. The CDR3 loop is CASSSREGVLFETQYF. The CDR3 DNA reads as TGTGCCAGCAGCTCCAGGGAGGGGGTTTTGTTTGAGACCCAGTACTTC.

The chain is built from TRBV5-1 and TRBJ2-2, with D unresolved. Trimming stripped 2 bases from V and 0 bases from J, with 8 bases between. The CDR3 spans 15 residues. Germline V gene lookup returns CDR1 SGHRS and CDR2 YFSETQ. The CDR3 DNA is TGCGCCAGCAGCTTAGATTACGCGAACACCGGGGAGCTGTTTTTT. Translated: CASSLDYANTGELFF.

The CDR3 protein is CASSPGQGAIEKLFF. The CDR3 DNA reads as TGTGCCAGCAGCCCCGGACAGGGGGCGATTGAAAAACTGTTTTTT. The chain uses TRBV5-4 and TRBJ1-4, with 11 positions matching TRBD1. The CDR3 totals 15 residues. The ends lost 4 bases at V and 7 bases at J; junction bases unmatched: 6. Germline V lookup: CDR1 SGHNT, CDR2 YYREEE (reference sequence).